This T cell receptor (beta chain) was documented in a study of shared clonotypes between healthy human individuals (dated by TCRdb to between 2020 and 2021). General notes on the study: Three men and a couple of women, aged 18 to 49 years, made up the cohort. To increase sequencing depth and limit assay-specific biases, different laboratories used diverse techniques to prepare libraries and sequence TCR repertoires. Per donor, three plates each were used for CD4 naive and CD4 memory, two for CD8 naive, and one for CD8 memory. Leukapheresis yielded between about 0.85 and 9.5 billion PBMCs per donor. To estimate repertoire size and how much clonotype sharing occurs between individuals, the study deeply sequenced the blood TCR repertoires of several healthy adults.

Using the deep immunoSEQ assay, multiplex PCR amplified TCR CDR3 regions from genomic DNA. Extracted genomic DNA from each cell subset was spread evenly across all wells of several immunoSEQ 96-well plates, with each plate serving as a replicate. Each replicate PCR for sorted subsets received around 210 ng genomic DNA, equal to about 30,000 T cell genomes. The purified libraries were quantified using a Qubit 3.0 fluorometer, sized with a Bioanalyzer 2100, and then quantified again using the KAPA Library Quantification kit. Every immunoSEQ 96-well plate was sequenced on a separate single-read 150-cycle Illumina NextSeq 550 flow cell. For the original study's pipeline: The immunoSEQ output contained only junctional sequences without quality scores, so filtering could not match that applied to full-length reads. To assign V/J genes and CDR3, sequences were annotated using PyIR, a Python wrapper for IgBLAST v1.9, with IMGT germline references. Reads with weak V/J assignments (E-value above 1e-6), missing CDR3, stop codons, out-of-frame junctions, or ambiguous translated residues were removed. V3J clonotypes were defined as sequences sharing the same inferred V gene, J gene, and CDR3 amino acid sequence. The percentage overlap between two repertoires was calculated by dividing the number of shared unique clonotypes by the size of the smaller repertoire. Richness of each repertoire was evaluated using RTK rarefaction, the Chao1 estimator, and Recon v2.1 estimates of unobserved clonotypes. OLGA was used to compute generation probabilities for all TCRbeta clonotypes that the gDNA method yielded from a handful of donors. What TCRdb holds here is the immuneACCESS table cut down to in-frame rearrangements. Part of the clones is not present; checked against another copy, under half of the missing clones reflect an unresolved V gene, and the others are unexplained. V and J calls and clone size are those listed in that table; D and trimming were worked out from the DNA. This sample has about 2 million clones in its table, and 85% to 95% of those were observed once. Of the sample, 1% to 1.5% falls within the top ten clones.

A note on this clone: It has no known antigen specificity. Per-base qualities were not stored, and no clone one base away is much larger.

Findings and caveats that apply to the study as a whole: Naive subsets generally had larger estimated clonotype richness than memory subsets. Sampling was restricted to blood, and TCR repertoires in tissues likely differ from the TCR repertoires found in blood. Because the study included a small number of donors, the genetic and exposure-history diversity represented was limited. Pairwise subsampling indicated that sequencing depth was expected to affect the degree of clonotype sharing among donors. Clonotypes shared by all four sorted-subset donors showed higher generation probabilities than non-shared clonotypes. Sharing across several donors was observed for around 5% of naive CD4, less than 4% of naive CD8, 2% to 2.5% of memory CD4, and around 0.44% of memory CD8 clonotypes. Incomplete sequencing was indicated by rarefaction of sorted-subset datasets, despite the large sequencing depth.

For the CD8 naive samples, CD45RO-negative cells were positively selected for CCR7, yielding a CD45RA+CCR7+ population from which TemRA cells were excluded. Healthy HIV-negative adults with no recently reported acute infections or vaccinations were included as donors. Every donor was a Caucasian adult living in Nashville, Tennessee, USA. Blood was obtained by leukapheresis, after which PBMCs were separated by Ficoll-Histopaque density gradient centrifugation and cryopreserved in liquid nitrogen vapor phase. Analytical flow cytometry was used to check the purity and quantity of each magnetically sorted T cell population. From each sorted fraction, genomic DNA was isolated and quantified by UV absorbance on a Nanodrop 2000c. This receptor was obtained from a young man in good health. The sequenced sample consisted of naive CD8+ T cells sorted from blood. In the paper's terms, the cell subset or site label means: CD45RA+CCR7+.

CDR3 sequence: CASTPGGEDYGYTF. DNA sequence: TGTGCCAGCACCCCGGGGGGAGAGGACTATGGCTACACCTTC. The chain is assembled from TRBV6-5 and TRBJ1-2, with a weak D call of TRBD1 (5 bases match). The CDR3, cysteine through phenylalanine, is 14 amino acids long. The retained sequence is limited to the CDR3, 42 bases, with the frame set at the first base. The junction carries 15 bases between V and J, which are trimmed by 7 bases and 3 bases respectively. From a lookup of the germline V gene, CDR1 and CDR2 are MNHEY and SVGAGI.